A selection of T cell receptor beta chains follows, all from one sample in a study of cytomegalovirus exposure and HLA in healthy donors. The assay was immunoSEQ multiplex PCR, and TCRdb's table has in-frame clones only and misses some. The table includes approximately 170,000 clones, approximately 86% detected once. Sequences were obtained from PBMCs. The receptors come from a man younger than 40 in good health and CMV-seropositive. Each CDR3 is given with its conserved first and last residue. The D gene is left open where the match is weak. For some rows the clone size is stated as once, few or many, or as a class when expanded; others skip it.

d_call: TRBD1
v_call: TRBV7-8
j_call: TRBJ1-5
clone_size: -
cdr3_nt: TGTGCCAGCAGCTGGAGTGAGGGGGCCGGGCAGCCCCAGCATTTT
cdr3_aa: CASSWSEGAGQPQHF

d_call: TRBD1
v_call: TRBV5-1
j_call: TRBJ2-3
clone_size: -
cdr3_nt: TGCGCCAGCAGCCCCGGACAGGGCAGCCTGATAGATACGCAGTATTTT
cdr3_aa: CASSPGQGSLIDTQYF

d_call: TRBD2
v_call: TRBV7-2
j_call: TRBJ2-2
clone_size: -
cdr3_nt: TGTGCCAGCAGCCCTTTAGCGGGGGGAACCGGGGAGCTGTTTTTT
cdr3_aa: CASSPLAGGTGELFF

d_call: -
v_call: TRBV19
j_call: TRBJ1-1
clone_size: -
cdr3_nt: TGTGCCAGTAGTCCCCTTCTCAGGGGTAACACTGAAGCTTTCTTT
cdr3_aa: CASSPLLRGNTEAFF

d_call: -
v_call: TRBV29-1
j_call: TRBJ2-5
clone_size: -
cdr3_nt: TGCAGCGTTGAGCCCAGGGAAGGAGAGACCCAGTACTTC
cdr3_aa: CSVEPREGETQYF

d_call: TRBD1
v_call: TRBV29-1
j_call: TRBJ2-3
clone_size: -
cdr3_nt: TGCAGCGCCTTCGGGACAGGGATGATTCTGAGGCGAGATACGCAGTATTTT
cdr3_aa: CSAFGTGMILRRDTQYF

d_call: -
v_call: TRBV28
j_call: TRBJ2-7
clone_size: -
cdr3_nt: TGTGCCAGCAGTTTATTTGAGCTTAGCTCCTACGAGCAGTACTTC
cdr3_aa: CASSLFELSSYEQYF

d_call: -
v_call: TRBV19
j_call: TRBJ2-7
clone_size: once
cdr3_nt: TGTGCCAGTAGTACCTCCTCCTACGAGCAGTACTTC
cdr3_aa: CASSTSSYEQYF

d_call: -
v_call: TRBV4-2
j_call: TRBJ1-4
clone_size: -
cdr3_nt: TGTGCCAGCAGCCAAGGAGTACCCGGGGAAAAACTGTTTTTT
cdr3_aa: CASSQGVPGEKLFF

d_call: TRBD1
v_call: TRBV6-6
j_call: TRBJ1-5
clone_size: -
cdr3_nt: TGTGCCAGCACCCCCAGGGGGGCGGCGGGCAATCAGCCCCAGCATTTT
cdr3_aa: CASTPRGAAGNQPQHF

d_call: TRBD2
v_call: TRBV6-1
j_call: TRBJ2-1
clone_size: -
cdr3_nt: TGTGCCAGCAATGTCGGGGGGATAGACAATGAGCAGTTCTTC
cdr3_aa: CASNVGGIDNEQFF

d_call: -
v_call: TRBV5-1
j_call: TRBJ1-2
clone_size: once
cdr3_nt: TGCGCCAGCAGCTTGGCCGGGGGAGGCTATGGCTACACCTTC
cdr3_aa: CASSLAGGGYGYTF

d_call: TRBD1
v_call: TRBV19
j_call: TRBJ2-5
clone_size: -
cdr3_nt: TGTGCCAGTAGACGGACAGGGGGTGTGGAGACCCAGTACTTC
cdr3_aa: CASRRTGGVETQYF

d_call: TRBD1
v_call: TRBV29-1
j_call: TRBJ2-1
clone_size: once
cdr3_nt: TGCAGCGTTGGTTCGGACAGGGTTATCGAGCAGTTCTTC
cdr3_aa: CSVGSDRVIEQFF

d_call: -
v_call: TRBV28
j_call: TRBJ1-2
clone_size: many
cdr3_nt: TGTGCCAGCAGTCTAGACAGTTACTACACCTTC
cdr3_aa: CASSLDSYYTF

d_call: TRBD2
v_call: TRBV7-9
j_call: TRBJ2-5
clone_size: -
cdr3_nt: TGTGCCAGCTACCCCCGGGGGGGGGCTCTGGAGACCCAGTACTTC
cdr3_aa: CASYPRGGALETQYF

d_call: TRBD2
v_call: TRBV11-3
j_call: TRBJ2-1
clone_size: -
cdr3_nt: TGTGCCAGCAGCCTGGGGGGGTCTCACAATGAGCAGTTCTTC
cdr3_aa: CASSLGGSHNEQFF

d_call: TRBD1
v_call: TRBV7-9
j_call: TRBJ1-2
clone_size: -
cdr3_nt: TGTGCCAGCAGCGACCCACAGGGGGGAGACTATGGCTACACCTTC
cdr3_aa: CASSDPQGGDYGYTF

d_call: -
v_call: TRBV7-9
j_call: TRBJ2-5
clone_size: -
cdr3_nt: TGTGCCAGCAGCGGGAACAGGCCTCAAGAGACCCAGTACTTC
cdr3_aa: CASSGNRPQETQYF

d_call: TRBD2
v_call: TRBV7-7
j_call: TRBJ2-3
clone_size: -
cdr3_nt: TGTGCTAGCAGCCGAGCCGGGAGGACAGATACGCAGTATTTT
cdr3_aa: CASSRAGRTDTQYF

d_call: -
v_call: TRBV11-2
j_call: TRBJ2-7
clone_size: -
cdr3_nt: TGTGCCAGCAGCCAGACAGCAAAAACCCCCTACGAGCAGTACTTC
cdr3_aa: CASSQTAKTPYEQYF

d_call: -
v_call: TRBV27
j_call: TRBJ1-5
clone_size: -
cdr3_nt: TGTGCCAGCAGTTTGACTGTACCGGGACTTCCCCTGATACATAGCAATCAGCCCCAGCATTTT
cdr3_aa: CASSLTVPGLPLIHSNQPQHF

d_call: TRBD2
v_call: TRBV27
j_call: TRBJ2-3
clone_size: -
cdr3_nt: TGTGCCAGCAGTTTACGCCTCGGGGGGGCCGATACGCAGTATTTT
cdr3_aa: CASSLRLGGADTQYF

d_call: -
v_call: TRBV19
j_call: TRBJ1-1
clone_size: few
cdr3_nt: TGTGCCTCATTGGGCAGGTGGAACACGAACACTGAAGCTTTCTTT
cdr3_aa: CASLGRWNTNTEAFF

d_call: TRBD1
v_call: TRBV4-2
j_call: TRBJ2-7
clone_size: -
cdr3_nt: TGTGCCAGCAGCCAAGAAGGCGCAGGGGGCTCCTACGAGCAGTACTTC
cdr3_aa: CASSQEGAGGSYEQYF

d_call: -
v_call: TRBV5-1
j_call: TRBJ2-5
clone_size: -
cdr3_nt: TGCGCCAGCAGCTCCCCGGCGAGGGAGACCCAGTACTTC
cdr3_aa: CASSSPARETQYF

d_call: -
v_call: TRBV2
j_call: TRBJ2-7
clone_size: once
cdr3_nt: TGTGCCAGCAGTGACCGGGACACCCATCTCTCGAAGCAGTACTTC
cdr3_aa: CASSDRDTHLSKQYF

d_call: TRBD2
v_call: TRBV27
j_call: TRBJ2-4
clone_size: -
cdr3_nt: TGTGCCAGCAGTTTCGGCGCTGGGGGGGTCAAAAACATTCAGTACTTC
cdr3_aa: CASSFGAGGVKNIQYF

d_call: -
v_call: TRBV14
j_call: TRBJ1-3
clone_size: -
cdr3_nt: TGTGCCAGCAGCCAAGCAGGTGGAAACACCATATATTTT
cdr3_aa: CASSQAGGNTIYF

d_call: TRBD2
v_call: TRBV6-7
j_call: TRBJ2-1
clone_size: -
cdr3_nt: TGTACCCCCACGAGGCCAGCGGGGGTCTACAATGAGCAGTTCTTC
cdr3_aa: CTPTRPAGVYNEQFF

d_call: TRBD1
v_call: TRBV7-6
j_call: TRBJ1-6
clone_size: -
cdr3_nt: TGTGCCAGCAGCCCAAGCGGACAGGGAATCTCACCCCTCCACTTT
cdr3_aa: CASSPSGQGISPLHF